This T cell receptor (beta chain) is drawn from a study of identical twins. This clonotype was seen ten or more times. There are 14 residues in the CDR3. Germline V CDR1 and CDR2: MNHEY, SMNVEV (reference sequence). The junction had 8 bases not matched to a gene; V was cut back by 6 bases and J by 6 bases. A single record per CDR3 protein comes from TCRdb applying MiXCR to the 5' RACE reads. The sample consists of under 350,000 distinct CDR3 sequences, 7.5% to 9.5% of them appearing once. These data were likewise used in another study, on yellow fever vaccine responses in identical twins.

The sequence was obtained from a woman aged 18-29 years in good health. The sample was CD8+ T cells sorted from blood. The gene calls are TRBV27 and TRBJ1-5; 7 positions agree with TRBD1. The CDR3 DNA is TGTGCCAGCAGGCCGGTGACAGGGCTTCAGCCCCAGCATTTT. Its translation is CASRPVTGLQPQHF.